The T cell receptor (beta chain) described here comes from a study of cytomegalovirus exposure and HLA in healthy donors. Overall study results and limits: Reportedly, cytomegalovirus status was diagnosed with high sensitivity and specificity. Beyond CMV serostatus, there was no information to go on about immune exposure. Upon later analysis, HLA-associated TCR beta chains proved more clonally expanded than other, equally common chains.

V was pared by 0 bases and J by 5 bases, with 5 bases of the junction left unmatched. The CDR3 has 15 residues. Per the germline V gene, CDR1 is SGHRS and CDR2 is YFSETQ. Worth noting for this clone: The antigen remains unidentified.

Though nominally healthy at sampling, donors likely had unrecorded immune exposures. The PCR had 60 Vbeta and 13 Jbeta primers. Clones were sequenced by immunoSEQ multiplex PCR, and TCRdb holds only the in-frame ones, with some missing. The data hold some 130,000 clones, with over 75% observed a single time. The sample comprised PBMCs. The TCR was taken from a man aged 30 to 45 in good health. V is TRBV5-1 and J is TRBJ2-1; TRBD1 matches 7 bases. CDR3 protein: CASSLAGTANNEQFF. CDR3 nucleotides: TGCGCCAGCAGCTTGGCCGGGACAGCCAACAATGAGCAGTTCTTC.